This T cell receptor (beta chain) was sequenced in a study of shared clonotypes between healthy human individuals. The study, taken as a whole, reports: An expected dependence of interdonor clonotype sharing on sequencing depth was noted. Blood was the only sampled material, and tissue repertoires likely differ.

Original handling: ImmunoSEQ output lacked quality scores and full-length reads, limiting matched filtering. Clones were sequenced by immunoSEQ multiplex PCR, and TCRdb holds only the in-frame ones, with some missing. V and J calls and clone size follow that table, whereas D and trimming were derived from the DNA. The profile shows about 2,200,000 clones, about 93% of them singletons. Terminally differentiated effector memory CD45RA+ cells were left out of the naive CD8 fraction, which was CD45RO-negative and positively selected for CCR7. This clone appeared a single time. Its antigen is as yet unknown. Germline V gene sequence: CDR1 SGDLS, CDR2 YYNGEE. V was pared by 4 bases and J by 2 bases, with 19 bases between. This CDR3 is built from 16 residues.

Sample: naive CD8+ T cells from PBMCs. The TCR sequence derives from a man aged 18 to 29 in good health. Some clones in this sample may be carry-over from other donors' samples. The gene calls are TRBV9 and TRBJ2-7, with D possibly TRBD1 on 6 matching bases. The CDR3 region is CASSPRVTGSPYEQYF. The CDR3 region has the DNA TGTGCCAGCAGCCCTCGGGTTACAGGGAGTCCCTACGAGCAGTACTTC. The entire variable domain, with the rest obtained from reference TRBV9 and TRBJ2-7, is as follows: DSGVTQTPKHLITATGQRVTLRCSPRSGDLSVYWYQQSLDQGLQFLIQYYNGEERAKGNILERFSAQQFPDLHSELNLSSLELGDSALYFCASSPRVTGSPYEQYFGPGTRLTVT.